These T cell receptor beta chains were read from a single sample in a study of cytomegalovirus exposure and HLA in healthy donors. The repertoire was sequenced with immunoSEQ multiplex PCR; TCRdb's copy has only in-frame clones and lacks some. The table records fewer than 45,000 clones, about three quarters of them present only once. The sequencing sample was made of PBMCs. Source of these receptors: a woman in her 30s in good health and CMV-seronegative. The CDR3 runs from the conserved cysteine through the conserved F or W. D genes are given only for firm matches. Size values are once, few and many counts, or a class for expanded clones, and some rows have none.

V	size	D	J	CDR3	DNA
TRBV16	NA	NA	TRBJ1-2	CASSQSGMTGDGYTF	TGTGCCAGCAGCCAATCGGGGATGACAGGAGATGGCTACACCTTC
TRBV4-1	NA	NA	TRBJ1-4	CASSQESVGGEKLFF	TGCGCCAGCAGCCAAGAGTCAGTGGGGGGTGAAAAACTGTTTTTT
TRBV30	NA	TRBD1	TRBJ2-7	CACKQGAGLEQYF	TGTGCCTGTAAACAGGGGGCGGGTCTCGAGCAGTACTTC
TRBV27	NA	NA	TRBJ1-1	CASSTPTLGTEAFF	TGTGCCAGCAGTACGCCAACCCTCGGCACTGAAGCTTTCTTT
TRBV30	few	TRBD2	TRBJ2-1	CAWSGLLAGGPNEQFF	TGTGCCTGGAGCGGGCTACTAGCGGGGGGGCCTAATGAGCAGTTCTTC
TRBV5-6	once	NA	TRBJ1-1	CASSIQGAEAFF	TGTGCCAGCAGCATACAGGGTGCTGAAGCTTTCTTT
TRBV5-1	NA	TRBD2	TRBJ2-1	CASSLVAGAYNEQFF	TGCGCCAGCAGCTTGGTGGCGGGGGCCTACAATGAGCAGTTCTTC
TRBV6-5	medium-sized	NA	TRBJ2-7	CASSYSGHEQYF	TGTGCCAGCAGTTACTCGGGGCACGAGCAGTACTTC
TRBV4-1	NA	TRBD2	TRBJ2-7	CASSQGTNLAGEGEQYF	TGCGCCAGCAGCCAGGGGACGAATCTAGCGGGAGAAGGAGAGCAGTACTTC
TRBV28	NA	NA	TRBJ1-5	CASTPLTPGQPQHF	TGTGCCAGCACCCCACTCACCCCGGGACAGCCCCAGCATTTT
TRBV2	NA	NA	TRBJ1-2	CASSEDYGYTF	TGTGCCAGTTCAGAGGACTATGGCTACACCTTC
TRBV7-2	NA	TRBD1	TRBJ1-4	CASSPRGSGGVPGEKLFF	TGTGCCAGCAGCCCCCGGGGGTCAGGGGGCGTACCGGGTGAAAAACTGTTTTTT
TRBV19	once	NA	TRBJ2-2	CASSKGSGGELFF	TGTGCCAGTAGTAAGGGGTCGGGCGGGGAGCTGTTTTTT
TRBV18	NA	NA	TRBJ2-7	CASSSRDRGARDEQYF	TGTGCCAGCTCATCTCGGGATCGCGGGGCGAGGGACGAGCAGTACTTC
TRBV4-2	NA	NA	TRBJ2-5	CASSRQTGTPQETQYF	TGTGCCAGCAGCCGGCAAACCGGGACACCACAAGAGACCCAGTACTTC
TRBV27	NA	TRBD2	TRBJ2-1	CASRTSGSFGEQFF	TGTGCCAGCAGGACTAGCGGGAGTTTTGGTGAGCAGTTCTTC
TRBV15	NA	TRBD2	TRBJ2-1	CATSRGVLAGVQYNEQFF	TGTGCCACCAGCAGAGGGGTGCTAGCGGGAGTCCAATACAATGAGCAGTTCTTC
TRBV29-1	NA	TRBD1	TRBJ2-2	CSANKGGSGELFF	TGCAGCGCGAATAAAGGGGGCTCCGGGGAGCTGTTTTTT
TRBV28	NA	NA	TRBJ1-5	CASSFRGFGNQPQHF	TGTGCCAGCAGTTTTAGGGGGTTCGGCAATCAGCCCCAGCATTTT
TRBV7-9	few	TRBD1	TRBJ1-1	CASSPRQGANTEAFF	TGTGCCAGCAGTCCAAGACAGGGGGCCAACACTGAAGCTTTCTTT
TRBV6-4	NA	TRBD1	TRBJ2-2	CASSPGQGETGELFF	TGTGCCAGCAGTCCCGGACAGGGGGAAACCGGGGAGCTGTTTTTT
TRBV6-1	many	NA	TRBJ1-4	CASSFRGSTNEKLFF	TGTGCCAGCAGCTTTCGGGGTTCAACTAATGAAAAACTGTTTTTT
TRBV4-1	once	NA	TRBJ1-2	CASSQDRTALIGYTF	TGCGCCAGCAGCCAAGATCGTACAGCTCTTATCGGCTACACCTTC
TRBV6-1	NA	TRBD1	TRBJ1-1	CATSGTENTEAFF	TGTGCCACCTCCGGGACAGAGAACACTGAAGCTTTCTTT
TRBV7-9	NA	TRBD2	TRBJ2-5	CASSSLAGVGGETQYF	TGTGCCAGCAGCTCCCTAGCGGGAGTAGGGGGGGAGACCCAGTACTTC
TRBV5-6	NA	TRBD1	TRBJ1-2	CASSLGGTGSNDGYTF	TGTGCCAGCAGCTTGGGGGGGACAGGGTCGAACGATGGCTACACCTTC
TRBV21-1	NA	NA	TRBJ1-5	CASSKDLRPSNQPQHF	TGTGCCAGCAGCAAAGACTTGCGGCCGAGCAATCAGCCCCAGCATTTT
TRBV7-6	NA	TRBD1	TRBJ1-2	CASSLGEQGYGYTF	TGTGCCAGCAGCTTAGGGGAACAGGGGTATGGCTACACCTTC
TRBV4-1	NA	TRBD1	TRBJ1-5	CASSQDGTGEVYQPQHF	TGCGCCAGCAGCCAAGATGGGACAGGGGAAGTCTATCAGCCCCAGCATTTT
TRBV28	NA	NA	TRBJ2-7	CASSLAATGRDAYF	TGTGCCAGCAGTTTAGCTGCCACGGGGCGGGATGCGTACTTC
TRBV5-6	NA	NA	TRBJ2-5	CASRYPGIETQYF	TGTGCCAGCAGGTACCCAGGGATAGAGACCCAGTACTTC
TRBV10-3	NA	TRBD2	TRBJ2-7	CAISESTSGVEQYF	TGTGCCATCAGTGAGTCGACTAGCGGGGTCGAGCAGTACTTC
TRBV19	few	TRBD2	TRBJ2-1	CASTLGGLASNEQFF	TGTGCCAGTACCTTGGGAGGACTAGCCTCCAATGAGCAGTTCTTC
TRBV6-1	NA	NA	TRBJ2-1	CASSVQTGSSYNEQFF	TGTGCCAGCAGTGTTCAGACGGGGAGCTCCTACAATGAGCAGTTCTTC
TRBV5-6	few	NA	TRBJ1-2	CASSLGHGGYTF	TGTGCCAGCAGCTTGGGACATGGCGGCTACACCTTC
TRBV7-3	few	NA	TRBJ2-1	CASSAGAGEQFF	TGTGCCAGCAGCGCAGGGGCGGGTGAGCAGTTCTTC
TRBV7-3	NA	NA	TRBJ2-2	CASSPGGHTGELFF	TGTGCCAGCAGCCCGGGCGGGCACACCGGGGAGCTGTTTTTT
TRBV15	NA	NA	TRBJ1-1	CATSRSGEGDEAFF	TGTGCCACCAGCAGGTCAGGGGAAGGAGACGAAGCTTTCTTT
TRBV7-8	NA	TRBD1	TRBJ2-5	CASSSGQGRQETQYF	TGTGCCAGCAGCTCTGGACAGGGGCGGCAAGAGACCCAGTACTTC
TRBV7-2	NA	NA	TRBJ1-3	CASSLDRQPGNTIYF	TGTGCCAGCAGCTTAGACAGGCAGCCTGGAAACACCATATATTTT
TRBV2	NA	NA	TRBJ1-1	CAREGDGGLLNTEAFF	TGTGCCAGAGAGGGGGACGGAGGATTGTTGAACACTGAAGCTTTCTTT
TRBV10-2	NA	NA	TRBJ2-2	CASQTVLNTGELFF	TGCGCCAGCCAGACAGTCTTGAACACCGGGGAGCTGTTTTTT